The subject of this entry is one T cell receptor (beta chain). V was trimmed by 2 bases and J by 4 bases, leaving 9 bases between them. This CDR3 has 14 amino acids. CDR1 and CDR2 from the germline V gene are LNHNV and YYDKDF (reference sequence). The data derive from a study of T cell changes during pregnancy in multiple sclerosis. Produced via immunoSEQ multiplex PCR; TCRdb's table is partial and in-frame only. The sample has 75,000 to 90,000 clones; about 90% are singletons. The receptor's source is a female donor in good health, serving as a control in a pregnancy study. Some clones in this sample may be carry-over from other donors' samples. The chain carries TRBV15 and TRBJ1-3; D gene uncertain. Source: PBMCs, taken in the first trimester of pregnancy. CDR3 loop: CATSRPADGNTIYF. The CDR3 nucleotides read TGTGCCACCAGCAGACCAGCGGACGGAAACACCATATATTTT.